A single sample is the source of the 24 T cell receptor beta chains below, sequenced in a study of blood T cell repertoires in COVID-19. The data were produced by immunoSEQ multiplex PCR, yet TCRdb's version contains in-frame clones alone and is incomplete. This repertoire shows approximately 250,000 clones, around 88% found once; its top ten account for under 2.5%. The sequenced sample was peripheral blood. The source is a man under 40 with active or convalescent COVID-19.

The CDR3 nucleotides are TGTGCCAGCTCACCATATGGCACAGATACGCAGTATTTT. It is translated as CASSPYGTDTQYF. V is TRBV18 and J is TRBJ2-3, with D hard to call. The CDR3 has 13 amino acids. CDR1 is KGHSH and CDR2 is LQKENI in the germline V gene. Trimming took off 2 bases at V and 1 base at J, with 4 bases between the two ends. The full variable domain, in which reference TRBV18 and TRBJ2-3 provide the parts outside the CDR3, is NAGVMQNPRHLVRRRGQEARLRCSPMKGHSHVYWYRQLPEEGLKFMVYLQKENIIDESGMPKERFSAEFPKEGPSILRIQQVVRGDSAAYFCASSPYGTDTQYFGPGTRLTVL.

The rearrangement uses TRBV5-1 and TRBJ1-4; 9 bases map to TRBD1. The V segment lost 2 bases and the J segment 8 bases; nucleotides outside the gene matches: 7. Germline V gene data show CDR1 as SGHRS and CDR2 as YFSETQ. The CDR3 has 15 residues. The CDR3 DNA is TGCGCCAGCAGCTTAAGGACAGGGGAAGGAGAAAAACTGTTTTTT. This sequence encodes CASSLRTGEGEKLFF.

The V gene is TRBV5-4, the J gene TRBJ1-3; the D gene is possibly TRBD1 (5 bases). The CDR3 is 16 residues long. The germline V gene encodes CDR1 SGHNT and CDR2 YYREEE (reference sequence). Trimming cost V 3 bases and J 2 bases, with 15 bases left between them. CDR3 DNA sequence: TGTGCCAGCAGCTACGGCGGGGCTTCAACTGGAAACACCATATATTTT. Translation: CASSYGGASTGNTIYF.

V and J are TRBV18 and TRBJ2-7; D not certain. This CDR3 contains 16 residues. Trimming took 3 bases from V and 0 from J, leaving 15 bases between them. Germline-derived CDR1 and CDR2 are KGHSH and LQKENI. The chain's CDR3 is CASSPLPPESSYEQYF. DNA of the CDR3: TGTGCCAGCTCACCGCTCCCCCCGGAGAGCTCCTACGAGCAGTACTTC.

The chain joins TRBV3-1 (or the pseudogene TRBV3-2) to TRBJ2-4, with 12 positions matching TRBD2. The V segment lost 0 bases and the J segment 1 base; nucleotides outside the gene matches: 10. The length of the CDR3 is 20 residues. CDR1 and CDR2 (germline): LGHDT, YNNKEL (reference sequence). CDR3 protein: CASSQDWASGGAAAKNIQYF. For the CDR3, the DNA is TGTGCCAGCAGCCAAGACTGGGCTAGCGGGGGGGCCGCCGCCAAAAACATTCAGTACTTC.

This chain links TRBV27 with TRBJ1-1, with D maybe TRBD1 (6 bases). The V gene's germline CDR1 is MNHEY and CDR2 SMNVEV (reference sequence). Trimming pared 9 bases from V and 1 base from J, leaving 9 bases between. There are 12 residues in the CDR3. The CDR3 DNA sequence: TGTGCCAGTCAGGGGTGGAACACTGAAGCTTTCTTT. Translating gives CASQGWNTEAFF.

V gene TRBV15 combines with J gene TRBJ2-7; TRBD1 is a possible D gene (6 bases). Germline CDR1 is LNHNV and CDR2 is YYDKDF (reference sequence). V was cut by 4 bases and J by 0 bases, with 10 bases left in between. The CDR3 has 14 amino acids. CDR3 DNA: TGTGCCACCAGCACTGGGGACACCTCCTACGAGCAGTACTTC. This codes for CATSTGDTSYEQYF.

This clone turned up a few times. The chain has TRBV19 and TRBJ1-2; 8 positions agree with TRBD1. The CDR3 has 15 amino acids. Germline V gene lookup returns CDR1 LNHDA and CDR2 SQIVND (reference sequence). The V and J ends lost 5 bases and 5 bases, in that order; junction bases with no gene match: 10. The CDR3 region is CASSPVTGAGYGYTF. In nucleotides, the CDR3 is TGTGCCAGTAGTCCCGTGACAGGGGCCGGGTATGGCTACACCTTC. Looking up the rest from reference TRBV19 and TRBJ1-2 gives the full variable domain: DGGITQSPKYLFRKEGQNVTLSCEQNLNHDAMYWYRQDPGQGLRLIYYSQIVNDFQKGDIAEGYSVSREKKESFPLTVTSAQKNPTAFYLCASSPVTGAGYGYTFGSGTRLTVV.

J is TRBJ1-5 and V is TRBV5-5; D gene unclear. Trimming shortened V by 0 bases and J by 8 bases, and 9 bases separated the two germline ends. CDR1 and CDR2 (germline): SGHKS, YYEKEE (reference sequence). CDR3 length: 13 amino acids. DNA for the CDR3: TGTGCCAGCAGCTTGGTTCTTTTTGAGCCCCAGCATTTT. The encoded protein is CASSLVLFEPQHF.

The chain carries TRBV7-9 and TRBJ2-7, with TRBD2 matching over 9 bases. J was trimmed by 0 bases and V by 1 base; bases with no gene match: 4. CDR3 size: 16 residues. Germline V gives CDR1 SEHNR, CDR2 FQNEAQ (reference sequence). This CDR3 reads CASSLERGVYSYEQYF. The CDR3 DNA is TGTGCCAGCAGCTTAGAGCGGGGGGTCTACTCCTACGAGCAGTACTTC.

This sequence joins TRBV6-5 and TRBJ1-2; TRBD1 aligns across 7 bases. The CDR3 extends over 14 amino acids. The V gene end was trimmed by 6 bases and the J gene end by 5 bases; junction bases not matched to a gene: 9. Per the germline V gene, CDR1 is MNHEY and CDR2 is SVGAGI. In nucleotides, the CDR3 is TGTGCCAGCAGGCGAGACAGGGACGGATATGGCTACACCTTC. Encoded protein: CASRRDRDGYGYTF.

V is TRBV6-6 and J is TRBJ2-2; TRBD1 aligns across 7 bases. J was trimmed by 5 bases and V by 4 bases; bases with no gene match: 4. This CDR3 is built from 14 residues. CDR1 MNHNY and CDR2 SVGAGI come from the germline V gene (reference sequence). CDR3 DNA: TGTGCCAGCAGTTCCCAGGGACAGACCGGGGAGCTGTTTTTT. This encodes CASSSQGQTGELFF.

V usage is TRBV4-1 and J usage is TRBJ1-2, with D maybe TRBD1 (5 bases). Looked up from germline, CDR1 is MGHRA and CDR2 is YSYEKL. The CDR3 has 13 residues. V shed 4 bases and J shed 8 bases, with 14 bases lying between them. The CDR3 here is CASSPLGGEGYTF. Here the CDR3 DNA reads TGCGCCAGCAGCCCCCTCGGAGGGGAAGGCTACACCTTC.

This clone came up once. This rearrangement joins TRBV30 to TRBJ2-4; TRBD1 might be the D (5 bases). V was clipped by 0 bases and J by 8 bases, with 11 bases between them. This CDR3 has 13 amino acids. Germline CDR1 reads GTSNPN; CDR2 reads SVGIG (reference sequence). Written as DNA, the CDR3 is TGTGCCTGGAGTGTTTTTTCAGGGCACATTCAGTACTTC. As protein: CAWSVFSGHIQYF.

The chain combines TRBV12-3 or TRBV12-4 with TRBJ1-2, with D perhaps TRBD1 (5 bases). V was cut by 8 bases and J by 8 bases, with 18 bases left in between. CDR3 size: 13 residues. The CDR3 DNA is TGTGCCAGCGCGGCCTTTCAGGGTAACGGCTACACCTTC. Translation gives CASAAFQGNGYTF.

This chain links TRBV6-5 with TRBJ2-5; D remains unclear. There are 13 residues in the CDR3. Germline-derived CDR1 and CDR2 are MNHEY and SVGAGI. V shed 6 bases and J shed 5 bases, with 13 bases lying between them. CDR3 sequence reads: CASSHRESETQYF. DNA of the CDR3: TGTGCCAGCAGCCACCGAGAGAGTGAGACCCAGTACTTC.

The V call is TRBV5-6, the J call TRBJ2-1; 9 bases map to TRBD2. V shed 1 base, J shed 6 bases, and the junction held 8 bases outside the gene matches. The CDR3 extends over 16 amino acids. Per the germline V gene, CDR1 is SGHDT and CDR2 is YYEEEE. The chain's CDR3 is CASSLPLAGVSNEQFF. The DNA of the CDR3 is TGTGCCAGCAGCTTGCCACTAGCGGGCGTTAGCAATGAGCAGTTCTTC.

The sample holds a few counts of this clone. This chain connects TRBV29-1 to TRBJ2-7; D possibly corresponds to TRBD1 (7 bases). Germline values: CDR1 SQVTM, CDR2 ANQGSEA. V was shortened by 6 bases and J by 3 bases, with 9 bases between the two germline ends. The CDR3 loop spans 11 amino acids. This CDR3 reads CSVRDSYEQYF. The DNA for the CDR3 is TGCAGCGTGCGGGACAGCTACGAGCAGTACTTC.

J is TRBJ2-1 and V is TRBV18; a weak D match, TRBD2 (7 bases). CDR1 and CDR2 from the germline V gene are KGHSH and LQKENI. V was pared by 3 bases and J by 9 bases, with 18 bases between. CDR3 length: 15 residues. The CDR3 protein is CASSPEGGAGTEQFF. The CDR3 bases are TGTGCCAGCTCACCCGAAGGGGGGGCCGGGACTGAGCAGTTCTTC.

This chain uses TRBV18 with TRBJ2-1; 7 bases map to TRBD2. The V segment lost 1 base and the J segment 3 bases; nucleotides outside the gene matches: 6. The CDR3 length is 16 residues. Looked up from germline, CDR1 is KGHSH and CDR2 is LQKENI. CDR3 in DNA: TGTGCCAGCTCACCACGTCCGGGGGGAATCTACAATGAGCAGTTCTTC. As protein: CASSPRPGGIYNEQFF.

The chain has TRBV2 and TRBJ1-6; D uncertain. CDR3 length: 16 amino acids. CDR1 and CDR2 (germline): SNHLY, FYNNEI. Trimming pared 4 bases from V and 0 bases from J, leaving 10 bases between. CDR3 DNA: TGTGCCAGCAGTGGAGCTTTCAGCTCCTATAATTCACCCCTCCACTTT. It codes for CASSGAFSSYNSPLHF.

The chain is built from TRBV18 and TRBJ1-1, with D possibly matching TRBD1 (6 bases). V was cut by 6 bases and J by 6 bases, with 17 bases left in between. CDR3 size: 14 residues. Germline values: CDR1 KGHSH, CDR2 LQKENI. The CDR3 reads CASSLDRKAAEAFF. The CDR3 DNA reads TGTGCCAGCTCGCTCGACAGGAAGGCCGCTGAAGCTTTCTTT.

This chain links TRBV7-9 with TRBJ2-7; 11 bases are a match to TRBD1. This CDR3 has 15 amino acids. CDR1 and CDR2 from the germline V gene are SEHNR and FQNEAQ (reference sequence). After removal of 6 bases from V and 4 bases from J, the junction contained 8 bases not matched to a gene. CDR3 bases: TGTGCCAGCAGTACTGGACAGGGGGCGTTTTACGAGCAGTACTTC. Its translation: CASSTGQGAFYEQYF.

The rearrangement links TRBV6-5 to TRBJ2-1; TRBD2 matches at 8 bases. Per the germline V gene, CDR1 is MNHEY and CDR2 is SVGAGI. The length of the CDR3 is 12 residues. Losses at the gene ends were 6 bases for V and 10 bases for J; bases not matched to a gene: 5. The CDR3 coding sequence is TGTGCCAGCAGCCGTTTAGCGGGAGAGCAGTTCTTC. Amino acids: CASSRLAGEQFF.